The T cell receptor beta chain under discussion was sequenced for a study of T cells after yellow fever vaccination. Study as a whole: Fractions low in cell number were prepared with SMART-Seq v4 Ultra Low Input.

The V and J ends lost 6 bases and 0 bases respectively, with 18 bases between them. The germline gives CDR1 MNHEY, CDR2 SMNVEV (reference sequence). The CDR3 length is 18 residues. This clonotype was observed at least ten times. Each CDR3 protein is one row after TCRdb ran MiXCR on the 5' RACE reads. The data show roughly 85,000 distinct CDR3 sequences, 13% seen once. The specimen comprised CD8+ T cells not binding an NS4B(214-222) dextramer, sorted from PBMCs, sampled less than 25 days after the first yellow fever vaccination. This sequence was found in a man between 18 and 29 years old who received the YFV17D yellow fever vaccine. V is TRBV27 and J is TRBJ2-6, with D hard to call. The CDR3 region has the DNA TGTGCCAGCAGATCCACCTCGAGTTGGCGCTCTGGGGCCAACGTCCTGACTTTC. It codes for CASRSTSSWRSGANVLTF.